The next 22 T cell receptor beta chains were all read from a single sample in a study of neurological immune-mediated disorders. From the 5' RACE reads, TCRdb called clonotypes with MiXCR, one entry per CDR3 protein. This repertoire shows approximately 50,000 distinct CDR3 sequences, around 10% found once; its top ten account for about 5%. The sample comprised PBMCs. All receptors come from a man aged 70 or older with HTLV-1-associated myelopathy (HAM/TSP).

The sample holds many counts of this clonotype. V and J are TRBV7-6 and TRBJ1-2, with D perhaps TRBD1 (5 bases). CDR3 size: 13 residues. Germline V gene sequence: CDR1 SGHVS, CDR2 FNYEAQ. Trimming took 3 bases from V and 2 from J, leaving 7 bases between them. The CDR3 sequence is CASSFNRNYGYTF. The CDR3, as DNA: TGTGCCAGCAGCTTTAACAGGAACTATGGCTACACCTTC. Full variable domain (remainder filled in from reference TRBV7-6 and TRBJ1-2): GAGVSQSPRYKVTKRGQDVALRCDPISGHVSLYWYRQALGQGPEFLTYFNYEAQQDKSGLPNDRFSAERPEGSISTLTIQRTEQRDSAMYRCASSFNRNYGYTFGSGTRLTVV.

This clonotype occurred many times. The J gene is TRBJ2-3, the V gene TRBV18; D gene uncertain. V was trimmed by 3 bases and J by 2 bases, leaving 9 bases between them. This CDR3 has 14 residues. Per the germline V gene, CDR1 is KGHSH and CDR2 is LQKENI. The CDR3 DNA is TGTGCCAGCTCACCCGGACCGACCACAGATACGCAGTATTTT. Protein sequence: CASSPGPTTDTQYF.

V gene TRBV6-2 or TRBV6-3 combines with J gene TRBJ1-5, with no clear D. V dropped 0 bases and J dropped 12 bases, with 18 bases sitting between them. Germline V CDR1 and CDR2: MNHEY, SVGEGT. This CDR3 is 15 amino acids long. This chain's CDR3 is CASSYSTTAISNQHF. CDR3 in DNA: TGTGCCAGCAGTTACTCGACTACAGCAATCAGCAACCAGCATTTT.

This clonotype was detected ten times or more. The chain has TRBV7-8 and TRBJ1-5, with D possibly being TRBD1 (5 bases). Trimming took off 5 bases at V and 5 bases at J, with 13 bases between the two ends. The germline V gene has CDR1 SGHVS and CDR2 FQNEAQ. The CDR3 length is 14 residues. CDR3 DNA: TGTGCCAGCAGCCGCCTTACAGGAGATCAGCCCCAGCATTTT. Its protein is CASSRLTGDQPQHF.

Ten or more counts support this clonotype. This chain uses TRBV9 with TRBJ2-7; D ambiguous. V was shortened by 4 bases and J by 5 bases, with 10 bases between the two germline ends. CDR1 is SGDLS and CDR2 is YYNGEE in the germline V gene. The CDR3 is made up of 12 amino acids. CDR3 nucleotide sequence: TGTGCCAGCAGCAACACCCCGGACGAGCAGTACTTC. Encoded protein: CASSNTPDEQYF.

This clonotype was seen ten or more times. The V gene is TRBV20-1, the J gene TRBJ2-1, with TRBD2 as a possible D gene (5 bases). Trimming left V 3 bases short and J 6 bases short, with 15 bases between. Germline V gene data show CDR1 as DFQATT and CDR2 as SNEGSKA (reference sequence). The CDR3 extends over 14 amino acids. The CDR3: CSASAASRINEQFF. CDR3 in DNA: TGCAGTGCTAGCGCGGCTAGCCGCATCAATGAGCAGTTCTTC.

This clonotype was seen ten or more times. This chain links TRBV21-1 with TRBJ1-2. TRBV21-1 is an annotated pseudogene. The length of the CDR3 is 13 residues. DNA of the CDR3: TGTGCCAGCAGTTACAGGGAGGGCTATGGCTACACCTTC. Translation: CASSYREGYGYTF.

This clonotype was picked up many times. V and J are TRBV5-6 and TRBJ1-5; possibly TRBD1 for D (6 bases). The length of the CDR3 is 13 residues. The ends were cut back, 3 bases at V and 2 bases at J, with 6 bases in the middle. Germline lookup yields CDR1 SGHDT and CDR2 YYEEEE. The CDR3 region is CASSWTGNQPQHF. In DNA form, the CDR3 reads TGTGCCAGCAGCTGGACAGGCAATCAGCCCCAGCATTTT.

This clonotype was counted ten times or more. The chain couples TRBV20-1 to TRBJ1-2, with TRBD1 as a possible D gene (6 bases). This CDR3 has 14 residues. CDR1 and CDR2 (germline): DFQATT, SNEGSKA (reference sequence). V was pared by 6 bases and J by 8 bases, with 22 bases between. The CDR3 reads CSAPGEGEFRGYTF. The DNA for the CDR3 is TGCAGTGCCCCGGGCGAGGGGGAATTTAGGGGCTACACCTTC.

This clonotype was found many times. The V and J genes are TRBV7-6 and TRBJ2-7, with D uncertain. Germline V gene sequence: CDR1 SGHVS, CDR2 FNYEAQ. This CDR3 is 13 amino acids long. V was cut by 5 bases and J by 2 bases, with 10 bases left in between. CDR3 nucleotide sequence: TGTGCCAGCAGCGCCGGAGAGACCTACGAGCAGTACTTC. Translating it yields CASSAGETYEQYF.

At least ten counts were recorded for this clonotype. The chain uses TRBV18 and TRBJ1-2; 9 bases align to TRBD1. This CDR3 spans 16 amino acids. Germline assignment: CDR1 KGHSH and CDR2 LQKENI. V shed 4 bases and J 2 bases; nucleotides not matched to a gene: 8. The CDR3 coding sequence is TGTGCCAGCTCACTAAGGACAGGGGTGTCCAACTATGGCTACACCTTC. Amino acids: CASSLRTGVSNYGYTF.

This clonotype appeared many times. V usage is TRBV28 and J usage is TRBJ1-1; D is unclear. V was pared by 5 bases and J by 1 base, with 11 bases between. Germline CDR1 reads MDHEN; CDR2 reads SYDVKM. CDR3 length equals 14 residues. The CDR3 sequence is CASSPLRENTEAFF. The DNA of the CDR3 is TGTGCCAGCAGTCCACTGAGAGAGAACACTGAAGCTTTCTTT.

This clonotype was observed at least ten times. This chain joins TRBV7-8 and TRBJ2-2; tentatively, D is TRBD1 (5 bases). Germline CDR1 is SGHVS and CDR2 is FQNEAQ. The CDR3 has 16 residues. V lost 4 bases and J 2 bases, leaving 14 bases between the germline ends. The CDR3 DNA sequence: TGTGCCAGCAGCTCCCCGCGCAGGGAAAACACCGGGGAGCTGTTTTTT. Translation: CASSSPRRENTGELFF. Looking up the rest from reference TRBV7-8 and TRBJ2-2 gives the full variable domain: GAGVSQSPRYKVAKRGQDVALRCDPISGHVSLFWYQQALGQGPEFLTYFQNEAQLDKSGLPSDRFFAERPEGSVSTLKIQRTQQEDSAVYLCASSSPRRENTGELFFGEGSRLTVL.

This clonotype was detected many times. The chain combines TRBV29-1 with TRBJ1-2; D unresolved. The CDR3 is 9 amino acids. Trimming removed 4 bases from V and 8 bases from J, with 5 bases in between. The germline gives CDR1 SQVTM, CDR2 ANQGSEA. CDR3 loop: CSVGEGYTF. CDR3 sequence (DNA): TGCAGCGTTGGTGAGGGCTACACCTTC.

Many counts were recorded for this clonotype. The CDR3 here is CSARGLAGGPGLDTQYF. The CDR3 region has the DNA TGCAGTGCTAGAGGGCTAGCGGGAGGGCCGGGTTTGGATACGCAGTATTTT. The chain carries TRBV20-1 and TRBJ2-3, with 12 bases lining up with TRBD2. The junction had 11 bases not matched to a gene; V was cut back by 1 base and J by 6 bases. The germline V gene has CDR1 DFQATT and CDR2 SNEGSKA (reference sequence). There are 17 residues in the CDR3.

The chain employs TRBV19 and TRBJ2-5, with D tentatively TRBD1 (5 bases). Germline loops: CDR1 LNHDA, CDR2 SQIVND (reference sequence). V lost 4 bases to trimming and J lost 5 bases, with 17 bases between them. The CDR3 runs 15 residues. The CDR3 DNA is TGTGCCAGTAGTACCAGGGCAGGGATGGGGGAGACCCAGTACTTC. Protein sequence: CASSTRAGMGETQYF.

This clonotype was recorded many times. The V gene is TRBV5-1, the J gene TRBJ2-7; TRBD2 matches 9 bases. With 4 bases clipped from V and 4 bases from J, the junction kept 6 bases outside the gene matches. CDR1 SGHRS and CDR2 YFSETQ come from the germline V gene. The CDR3 extends over 14 amino acids. The CDR3: CASSPSGALYEQYF. CDR3 DNA sequence: TGCGCCAGCAGCCCTAGCGGGGCTCTGTACGAGCAGTACTTC.

Many counts were recorded for this clonotype. The rearrangement uses TRBV6-2 or TRBV6-3 and TRBJ2-1, with 10 bases fitting TRBD2. The V gene end was trimmed by 5 bases and the J gene end by 8 bases; junction bases not matched to a gene: 9. The germline V gene encodes CDR1 MNHEY and CDR2 SVGEGT. This CDR3 region has 15 residues. The CDR3 loop is CASSTGTSGKDEQFF. CDR3 DNA sequence: TGTGCCAGCAGTACGGGTACTAGCGGGAAGGATGAGCAGTTCTTC.

At least ten counts were recorded for this clonotype. V and J are TRBV13 and TRBJ2-1; 7 nucleotides match TRBD1. J lost 8 bases, V lost 5 bases, and 3 bases had no gene match. The germline gives CDR1 PRHDT, CDR2 FYEKMQ (reference sequence). The length of the CDR3 is 12 residues. CDR3 sequence reads: CASSRQGDEQFF. In nucleotides, the CDR3 is TGTGCCAGCAGCCGGCAGGGGGATGAGCAGTTCTTC.

Ten or more counts support this clonotype. The V and J genes are TRBV6-1 and TRBJ2-5; D tentatively reads TRBD1 or TRBD2 (5 bases each). Trimming took 4 bases from V and 5 from J, leaving 11 bases between them. The CDR3 covers 13 residues. Germline-derived CDR1 and CDR2 are MNHNS and SASEGT. The DNA of the CDR3 is TGTGCCAGCAGTGGGGGGTACTCGGAGACCCAGTACTTC. As protein: CASSGGYSETQYF.

This clonotype was found many times. J is TRBJ2-3 and V is TRBV20-1; 10 bases are shared with TRBD1. This CDR3 contains 14 residues. V dropped 6 bases and J dropped 3; count of bases not matched to a gene: 6. Looked up from germline, CDR1 is DFQATT and CDR2 is SNEGSKA (reference sequence). The CDR3 reads CSAGRDRGTDTQYF. Here the CDR3 DNA reads TGCAGTGCGGGCCGGGACAGGGGAACAGATACGCAGTATTTT.

This clonotype appeared many times. The chain employs TRBV4-3 and TRBJ2-1; the match to TRBD2 covers 10 bases. V lost 1 base, J lost 9 bases, and 12 bases stayed unmatched. This CDR3 comprises 17 residues. Germline CDR1 reads LGHNA; CDR2 reads YSLEER. The chain's CDR3 is CASSQGPLAGVSGEQFF. The DNA of the CDR3 is TGCGCCAGCAGCCAAGGCCCTCTAGCGGGAGTTTCGGGTGAGCAGTTCTTC.